This record covers a single T cell receptor beta chain. This clonotype was recorded at least ten times. It lacks a known antigen. Nothing much larger sits one base from this clone, and base qualities are not available. Receptor libraries were prepared by 5' RACE. Instrument on record: Illumina HiSeq 2500. A second PCR of roughly 7 to 11 cycles was run with a J-beta primer mix and a sample-barcoded 5' primer. A unique molecular identifier was introduced onto each TCR beta cDNA molecule by a template-switch 5' adaptor carrying 12 random nucleotides. Each sample yielded at least 2.5 million CDR3-containing paired-end reads. The Mint cDNA synthesis kit, primed by a TRBC-specific oligonucleotide, was used to synthesize first-strand cDNA from all RNA. Following uracil-DNA glycosylase treatment, a first 18-cycle PCR with universal primers M1SS and BC2_uni_R was performed on all cDNA. In the original analysis: For normalization, 1 million high-quality reads were randomly selected from each sample, with every read carrying a distinct molecular identifier. Instead of being binned into consensus sequences, reads with shared molecular identifiers were discarded. MiTCR, with a Q25 quality threshold and the strictest error-elimination algorithm, was used for CDR3 identification, clonotype clustering and error correction. A nonparametric unseen species model with Euler transformation was used to estimate a lower bound on total TCR beta diversity. TCRdb trimmed public reads at Q25 via fastp, called clones via MiXCR and kept in-frame beta chains. When rows share a CDR3 protein, they turn into one entry using the most common DNA and genes. TCRdb's processing, not the authors', yielded these V and J calls. Counted in this sample were about 620,000 distinct CDR3 sequences; approximately 52% of them appeared once. The ten largest clones represent roughly 13% of the sample.

The CDR3, from cysteine to phenylalanine, totals 16 residues. CDR3 DNA is the only sequence kept; it has 48 bases, read in frame from the first base. V and J are trimmed by 3 bases and 4 bases, and the gene matches miss 15 bases of the junction. Sequences DFQATT (CDR1) and SNEGSKA (CDR2) are obtained from the germline V gene (reference sequence). The record originates from a study of blood T cells in healthy people across ages (dated by TCRdb to 2014 to 2015). Regarding the study in general: In model experiments, roughly one uniquely barcoded TCR beta cDNA molecule per two T cells was captured by template switching. To avoid experimental bias, donors of different ages were distributed randomly across sequencing lanes. Two additional independent replicas of 1 million unique cDNA reads from the same blood draw were analyzed for two donors (one aged 18 to 30 and one aged 80 or older). To track age-related changes in TCR beta repertoire diversity, the study relied on deep sequencing normalized with unique cDNA molecular identifiers. Four age groups were formed from the donors: young (average about 17 years), middle-aged (approximately 40), aged (approximately 60) and long-lived (82).

The donors were some 36 Caucasian individuals from Russia, aged roughly 6 to 100 years, who were systemically healthy. Each donor gave about 9.8 milliliters of peripheral blood, drawn into EDTA-treated Vacutainer tubes. Ficoll-Paque density-gradient centrifugation was used to isolate PBMCs, with at least 6.5 million per sample. Total RNA was extracted from PBMCs with Trizol reagent, with at least 5 micrograms obtained per sample. For every donor, an aliquot of PBMCs went through flow cytometry to measure the percentages of naive CD45RAhigh/CD27high T cells. What the work shows at the level of the full study, not this receptor alone: A strong correlation was found between observed TCR beta diversity and the percentage of naive T cells measured by flow cytometry. Compared with the aged group, the long-lived group had more naive CD4+ T cells, fewer expanded clones and increased TCR diversity, a pattern suggesting age selection. As age increased, observed TCR beta diversity per million T cells dropped in a roughly linear way, and a significant reduction was already evident by age 40. Estimates of total diversity from one million sequenced T cells were regarded as lower bounds and underestimates. Bulk unsorted PBMC profiling prevented conclusive comparison of naive and antigen-experienced compartments. Donor CMV infection status was unknown, potentially confounding age-related changes in expanded clonotypes.

The chain uses TRBV20-1 and TRBJ2-7; 7 bases in between match TRBD2. This TCR was sampled from an elderly woman in good health. The sample comprised blood. The CDR3 region has the sequence CSASAGLADAGYEQYF. In nucleotides, the sequence is TGCAGTGCTAGCGCCGGGCTAGCGGATGCCGGATACGAGCAGTACTTC.